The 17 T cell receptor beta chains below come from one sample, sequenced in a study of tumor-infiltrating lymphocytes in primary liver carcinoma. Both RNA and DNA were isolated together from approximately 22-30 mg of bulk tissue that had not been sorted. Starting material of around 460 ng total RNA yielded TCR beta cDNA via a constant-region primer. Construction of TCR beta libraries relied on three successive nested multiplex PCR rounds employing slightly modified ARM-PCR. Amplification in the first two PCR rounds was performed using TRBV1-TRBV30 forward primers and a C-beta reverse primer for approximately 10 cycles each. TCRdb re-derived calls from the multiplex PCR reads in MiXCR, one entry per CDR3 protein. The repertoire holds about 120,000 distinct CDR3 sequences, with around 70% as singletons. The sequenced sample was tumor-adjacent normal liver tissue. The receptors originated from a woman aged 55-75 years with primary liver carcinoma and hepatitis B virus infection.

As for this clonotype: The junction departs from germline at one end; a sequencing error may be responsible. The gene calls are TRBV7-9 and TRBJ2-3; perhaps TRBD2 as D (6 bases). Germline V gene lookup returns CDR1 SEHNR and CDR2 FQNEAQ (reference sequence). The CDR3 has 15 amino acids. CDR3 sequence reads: CVSSFPGVITDMQYF. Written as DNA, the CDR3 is TGTGTCAGCAGCTTCCCGGGAGTAATCACAGATATGCAGTATTTT.

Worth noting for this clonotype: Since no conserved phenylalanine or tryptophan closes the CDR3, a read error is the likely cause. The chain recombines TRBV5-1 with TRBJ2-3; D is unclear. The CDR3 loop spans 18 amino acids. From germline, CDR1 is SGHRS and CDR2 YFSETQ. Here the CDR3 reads CASGLGTTSKSGADTQYY. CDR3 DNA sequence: TGCGCCAGCGGCTTGGGTACCACATCTAAATCGGGTGCAGATACGCAGTATTAT.

CDR3 amino acids: CASRPLGTWFDHEQFF. The DNA for the CDR3 is TGTGCCAGCAGACCCCTGGGGACATGGTTCGACCATGAGCAGTTCTTC. The gene calls are TRBV11-2 and TRBJ2-1; D is perhaps TRBD1 (6 bases). Trimming removed 6 bases at V and 8 bases at J, with 23 bases between. The CDR3 spans 16 residues. Germline assignment: CDR1 SGHAT and CDR2 FQNNGV. Together with reference TRBV11-2 and TRBJ2-1, the CDR3 gives the full variable domain: EAGVAQSPRYKIIEKRQSVAFWCNPISGHATLYWYQQILGQGPKLLIQFQNNGVVDDSQLPKDRFSAERLKGVDSTLKIQPAKLEDSAVYLCASRPLGTWFDHEQFFGPGTRLTVL.

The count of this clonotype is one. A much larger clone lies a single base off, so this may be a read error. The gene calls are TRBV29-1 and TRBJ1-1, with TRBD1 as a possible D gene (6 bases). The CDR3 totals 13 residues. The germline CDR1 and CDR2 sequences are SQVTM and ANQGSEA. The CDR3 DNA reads TGCAGCGTTGAAGGGGGGGGGGGCACTGAAGCTATCTTT. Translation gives CSVEGGGGTEAIF.

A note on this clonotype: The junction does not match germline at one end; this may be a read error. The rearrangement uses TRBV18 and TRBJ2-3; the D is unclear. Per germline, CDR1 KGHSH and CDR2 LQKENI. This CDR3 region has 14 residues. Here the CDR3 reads CASSPPGRTDTRYF. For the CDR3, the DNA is TGTGCCAGCTCACCTCCCGGACGCACAGATACGCGGTATTTT.

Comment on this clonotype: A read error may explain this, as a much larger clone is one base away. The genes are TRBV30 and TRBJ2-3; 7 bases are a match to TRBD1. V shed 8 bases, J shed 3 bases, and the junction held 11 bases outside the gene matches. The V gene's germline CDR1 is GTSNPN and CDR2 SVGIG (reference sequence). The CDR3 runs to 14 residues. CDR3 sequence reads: CAVSGGVETDTQYF. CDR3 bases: TGTGCCGTATCAGGGGGTGTTGAGACAGATACGCAGTATTTT.

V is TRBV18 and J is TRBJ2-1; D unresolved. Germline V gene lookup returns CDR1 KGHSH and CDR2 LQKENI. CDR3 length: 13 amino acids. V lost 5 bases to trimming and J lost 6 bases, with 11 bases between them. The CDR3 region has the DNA TGTGCCAGCTCAACCGACGGACCCAATGAGCAGTTCTTC. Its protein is CASSTDGPNEQFF.

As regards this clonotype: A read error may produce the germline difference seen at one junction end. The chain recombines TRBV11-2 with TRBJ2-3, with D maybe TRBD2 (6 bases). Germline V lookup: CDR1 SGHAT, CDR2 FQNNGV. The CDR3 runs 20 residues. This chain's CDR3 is CASSLRGLVGLRVRTDTQYF. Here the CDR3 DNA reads TGTGCCAGTAGCTTAAGGGGCCTAGTGGGACTGAGAGTCCGCACAGATACGCAGTATTTT.

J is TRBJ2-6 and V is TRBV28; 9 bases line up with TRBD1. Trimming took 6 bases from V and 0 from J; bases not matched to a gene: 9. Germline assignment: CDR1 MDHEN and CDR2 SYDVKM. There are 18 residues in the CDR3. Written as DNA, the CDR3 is TGTGCCAGCAGAAGAGGACAGGGGTTAAACTCTGGGGCCAACGTCCTGACTTTC. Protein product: CASRRGQGLNSGANVLTF.

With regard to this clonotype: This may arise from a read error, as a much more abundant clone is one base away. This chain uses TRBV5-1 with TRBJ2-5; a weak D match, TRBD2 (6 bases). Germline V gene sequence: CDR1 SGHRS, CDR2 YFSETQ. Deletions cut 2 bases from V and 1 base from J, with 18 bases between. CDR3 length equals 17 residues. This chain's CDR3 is CASSFAPGLGTQETQYF. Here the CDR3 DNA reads TGCGCCAGCAGCTTTGCCCCGGGACTGGGGACCCAAGAGACCCAGTACTTC.

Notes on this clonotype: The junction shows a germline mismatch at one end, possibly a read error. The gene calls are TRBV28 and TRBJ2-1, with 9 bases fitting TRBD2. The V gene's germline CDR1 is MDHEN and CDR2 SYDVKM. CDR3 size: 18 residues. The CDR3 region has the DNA TGTGCCAGCACTTTATTTGGGGGTAGCGGGAGCTCCTACAATGAGCAGTTCTTC. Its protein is CASTLFGGSGSSYNEQFF.

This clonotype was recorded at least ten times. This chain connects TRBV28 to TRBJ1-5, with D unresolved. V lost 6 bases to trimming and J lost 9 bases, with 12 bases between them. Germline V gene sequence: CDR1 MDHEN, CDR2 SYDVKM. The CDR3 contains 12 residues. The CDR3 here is CASRTVLRPQHF. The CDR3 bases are TGTGCCAGCAGAACGGTCTTACGGCCCCAGCATTTT.

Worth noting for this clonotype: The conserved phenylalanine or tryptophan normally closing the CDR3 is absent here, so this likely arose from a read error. CDR3 DNA: TGTGCTAGTGGTCTGGTAAACGGTTTCGGGGGCGGCACTGAAGCTTTCATT. Translating it yields CASGLVNGFGGGTEAFI. The V and J genes are TRBV12-5 and TRBJ1-1, with D possibly being TRBD1 (6 bases). The germline V gene has CDR1 LGHNT and CDR2 FRNRAP. This CDR3 is built from 17 residues.

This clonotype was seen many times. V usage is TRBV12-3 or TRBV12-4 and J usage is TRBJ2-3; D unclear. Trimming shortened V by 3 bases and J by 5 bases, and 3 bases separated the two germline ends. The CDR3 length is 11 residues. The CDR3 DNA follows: TGTGCCAGCAGTTTGGTAGATACGCAGTATTTT. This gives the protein CASSLVDTQYF.

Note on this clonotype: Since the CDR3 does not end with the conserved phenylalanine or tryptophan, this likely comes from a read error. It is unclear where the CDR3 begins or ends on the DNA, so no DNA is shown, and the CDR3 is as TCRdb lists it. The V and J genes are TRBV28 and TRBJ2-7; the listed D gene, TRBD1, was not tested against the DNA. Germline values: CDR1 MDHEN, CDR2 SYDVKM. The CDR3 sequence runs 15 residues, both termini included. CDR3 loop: CASSAPGTATYEQYL.

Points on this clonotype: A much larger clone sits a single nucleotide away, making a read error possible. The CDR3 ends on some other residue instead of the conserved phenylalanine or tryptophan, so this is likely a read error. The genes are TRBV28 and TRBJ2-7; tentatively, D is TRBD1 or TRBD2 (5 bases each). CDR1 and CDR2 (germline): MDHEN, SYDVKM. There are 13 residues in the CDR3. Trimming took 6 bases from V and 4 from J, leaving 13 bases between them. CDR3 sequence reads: CASRTGAIYEQYL. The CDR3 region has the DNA TGTGCCAGCAGGACCGGGGCGATATACGAGCAGTACCTC.

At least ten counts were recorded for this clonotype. The CDR3 spells CASSGQGVDQPQHF. CDR3 DNA: TGTGCCAGCAGCGGACAGGGGGTTGATCAGCCCCAGCATTTT. The chain is built from TRBV6-1 and TRBJ1-5, with 10 bases matching TRBD1. Germline V gene sequence: CDR1 MNHNS, CDR2 SASEGT. V lost 6 bases to trimming and J lost 5 bases; unmatched junction nucleotides: 4. This CDR3 spans 14 amino acids.